This TCR beta chain was recovered during a study of blood T cell repertoires in COVID-19. The Seattle patients joined while their infection was active and were tracked longitudinally afterward. Authors' analysis steps: Amplification of reference gene primers provided the estimated nucleated cell counts. Clones were sequenced by immunoSEQ multiplex PCR, and TCRdb holds only the in-frame ones, with some missing. Clone size and the V and J calls come from that table; the DNA yielded D and trimming. The sample records fewer than 650,000 clones, 70% to 90% being singletons. The V end was cut by 7 bases, the J end by 5 bases, with 14 bases between. Germline V gives CDR1 LGHNT, CDR2 FRNRAP. The CDR3 has 13 amino acids.

Sequencing was done on a sample of peripheral blood. The clonotype was recovered from a woman aged 45-60 years with COVID-19, enrolled during active disease. The chain is built from TRBV12-5 and TRBJ2-5; D perhaps matches TRBD1 (6 bases). The CDR3 protein is CASDVRGSETQYF. The CDR3, as DNA: TGTGCTAGTGACGTCAGGGGATCGGAGACCCAGTACTTC.